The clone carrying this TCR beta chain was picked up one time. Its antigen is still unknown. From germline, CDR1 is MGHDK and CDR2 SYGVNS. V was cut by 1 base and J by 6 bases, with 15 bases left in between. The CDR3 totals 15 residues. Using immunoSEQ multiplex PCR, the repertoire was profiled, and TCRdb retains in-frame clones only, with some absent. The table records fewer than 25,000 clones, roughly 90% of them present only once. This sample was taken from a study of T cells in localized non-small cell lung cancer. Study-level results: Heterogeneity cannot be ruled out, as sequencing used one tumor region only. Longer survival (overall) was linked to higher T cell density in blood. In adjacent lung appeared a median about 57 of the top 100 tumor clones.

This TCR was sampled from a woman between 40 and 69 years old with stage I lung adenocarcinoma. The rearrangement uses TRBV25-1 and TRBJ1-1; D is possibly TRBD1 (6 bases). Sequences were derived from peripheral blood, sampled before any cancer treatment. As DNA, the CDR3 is TGTGCCAGCAGTGAATTGGGCGGGGGCACCTCTGAAGCTTTCTTT. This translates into CASSELGGGTSEAFF.